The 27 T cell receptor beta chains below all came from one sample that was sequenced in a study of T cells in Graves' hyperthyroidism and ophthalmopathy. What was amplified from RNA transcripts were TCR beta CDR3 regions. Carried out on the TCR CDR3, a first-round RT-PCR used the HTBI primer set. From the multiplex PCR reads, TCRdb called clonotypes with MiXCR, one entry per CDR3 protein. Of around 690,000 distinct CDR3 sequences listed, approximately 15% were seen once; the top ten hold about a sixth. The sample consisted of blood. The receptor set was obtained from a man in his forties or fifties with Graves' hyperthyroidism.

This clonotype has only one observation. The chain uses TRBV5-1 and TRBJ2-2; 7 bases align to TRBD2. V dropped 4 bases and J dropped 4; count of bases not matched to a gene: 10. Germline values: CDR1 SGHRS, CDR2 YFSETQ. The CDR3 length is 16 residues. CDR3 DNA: TGCGCCAGCAGCCCCGGACTAGTCTACGGCACCGGGGAGCTGTTTTTT. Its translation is CASSPGLVYGTGELFF.

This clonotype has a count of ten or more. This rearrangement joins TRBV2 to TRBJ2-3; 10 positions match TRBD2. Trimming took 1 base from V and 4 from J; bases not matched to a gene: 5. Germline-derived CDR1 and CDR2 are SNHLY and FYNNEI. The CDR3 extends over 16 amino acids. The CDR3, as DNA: TGTGCCAGCAGTGAAGGGCTAGCGGGAGTGGCAGATACGCAGTATTTT. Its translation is CASSEGLAGVADTQYF.

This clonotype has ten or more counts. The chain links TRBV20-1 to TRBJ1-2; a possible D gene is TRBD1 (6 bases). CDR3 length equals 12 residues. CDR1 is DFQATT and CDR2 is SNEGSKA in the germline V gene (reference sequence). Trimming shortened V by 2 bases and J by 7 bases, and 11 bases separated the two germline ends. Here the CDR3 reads CSARYREVGYTF. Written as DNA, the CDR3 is TGCAGTGCTAGATACAGGGAAGTTGGCTACACCTTC.

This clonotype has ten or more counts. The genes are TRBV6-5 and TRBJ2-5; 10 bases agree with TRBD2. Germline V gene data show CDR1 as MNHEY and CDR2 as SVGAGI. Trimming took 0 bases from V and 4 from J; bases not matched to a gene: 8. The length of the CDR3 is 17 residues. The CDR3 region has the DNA TGTGCCAGCAGTTACTCGAGAGGCTGGACTAGCGGAGAGACCCAGTACTTC. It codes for CASSYSRGWTSGETQYF.

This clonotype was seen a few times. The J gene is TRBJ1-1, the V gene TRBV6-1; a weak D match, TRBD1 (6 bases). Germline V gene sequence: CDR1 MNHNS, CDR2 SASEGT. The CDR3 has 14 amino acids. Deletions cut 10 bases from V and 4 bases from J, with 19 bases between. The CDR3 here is CATLMGQLGTEAFF. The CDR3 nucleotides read TGTGCCACCTTGATGGGACAACTCGGCACTGAAGCTTTCTTT.

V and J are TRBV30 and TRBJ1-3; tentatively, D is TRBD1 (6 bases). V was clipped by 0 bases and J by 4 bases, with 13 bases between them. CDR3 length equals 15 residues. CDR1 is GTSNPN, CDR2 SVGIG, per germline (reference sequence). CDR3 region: CAWSVGGNIGNTIYF. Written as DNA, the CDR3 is TGTGCCTGGAGTGTAGGGGGAAACATCGGAAACACCATATATTTT.

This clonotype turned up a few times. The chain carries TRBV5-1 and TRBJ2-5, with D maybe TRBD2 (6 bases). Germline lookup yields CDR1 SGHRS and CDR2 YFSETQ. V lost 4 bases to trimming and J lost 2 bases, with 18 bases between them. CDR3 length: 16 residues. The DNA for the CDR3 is TGCGCCAGCAGCCTGCCGGTAGGGACTTCACAAGAGACCCAGTACTTC. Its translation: CASSLPVGTSQETQYF.

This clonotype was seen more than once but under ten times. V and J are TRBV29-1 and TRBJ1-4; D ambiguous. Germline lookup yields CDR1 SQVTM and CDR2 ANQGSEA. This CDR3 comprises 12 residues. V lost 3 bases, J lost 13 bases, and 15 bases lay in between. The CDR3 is CSVEGGESGLFF. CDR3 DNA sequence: TGCAGCGTTGAGGGCGGGGAGAGCGGACTGTTTTTT.

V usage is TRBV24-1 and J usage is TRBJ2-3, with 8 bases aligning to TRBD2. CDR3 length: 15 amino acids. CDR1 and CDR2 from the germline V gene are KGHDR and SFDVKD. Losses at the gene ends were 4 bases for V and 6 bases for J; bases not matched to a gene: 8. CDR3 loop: CATSEPAGEWDTQYF. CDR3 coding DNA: TGTGCCACCAGTGAACCAGCGGGAGAATGGGATACGCAGTATTTT.

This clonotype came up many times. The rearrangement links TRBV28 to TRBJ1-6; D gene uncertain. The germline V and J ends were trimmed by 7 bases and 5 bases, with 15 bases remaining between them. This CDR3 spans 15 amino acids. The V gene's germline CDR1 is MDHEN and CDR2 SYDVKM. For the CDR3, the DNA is TGTGCCAGCACCTCTGCGACGAGAAATAATTCACCCCTCCACTTT. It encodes CASTSATRNNSPLHF.

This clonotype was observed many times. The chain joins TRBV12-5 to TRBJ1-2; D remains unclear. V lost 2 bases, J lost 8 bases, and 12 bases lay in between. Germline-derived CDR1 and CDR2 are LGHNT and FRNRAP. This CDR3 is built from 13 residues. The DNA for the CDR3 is TGTGCTAGTGGTTTGAACCCCCAGGCGGGCTACACCTTC. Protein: CASGLNPQAGYTF.

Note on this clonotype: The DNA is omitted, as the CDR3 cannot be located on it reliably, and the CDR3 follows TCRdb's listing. This CDR3 reads CASSVGSQGWSGRARTPGSCFF. The rearrangement links TRBV9 to TRBJ2-2; TRBD2 is taken as the D call from the table, unchecked against the DNA. The germline CDR1 and CDR2 sequences are SGDLS and YYNGEE. The CDR3 is 22 amino acids long, termini counted.

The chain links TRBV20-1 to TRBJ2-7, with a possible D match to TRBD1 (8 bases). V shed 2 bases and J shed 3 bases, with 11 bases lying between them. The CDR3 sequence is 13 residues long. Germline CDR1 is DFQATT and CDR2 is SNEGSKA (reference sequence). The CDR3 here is CSARHRGGYEQYF. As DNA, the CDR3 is TGCAGTGCTAGACACAGGGGGGGCTACGAGCAGTACTTC.

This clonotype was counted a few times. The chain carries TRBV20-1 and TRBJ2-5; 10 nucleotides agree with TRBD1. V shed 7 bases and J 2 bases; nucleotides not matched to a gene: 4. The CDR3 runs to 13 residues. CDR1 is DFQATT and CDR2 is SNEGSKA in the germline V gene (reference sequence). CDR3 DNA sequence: TGCAGTGTACCGGACAGGGGGCAAGAGACCCAGTACTTC. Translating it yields CSVPDRGQETQYF.

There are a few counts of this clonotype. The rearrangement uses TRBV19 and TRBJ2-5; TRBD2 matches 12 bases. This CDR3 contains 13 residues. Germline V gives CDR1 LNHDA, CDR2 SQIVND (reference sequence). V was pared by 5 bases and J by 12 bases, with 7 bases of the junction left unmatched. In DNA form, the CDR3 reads TGTGCCAGTAGTTACGGACTAGCGGGACCAAAGTACTTC. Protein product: CASSYGLAGPKYF.

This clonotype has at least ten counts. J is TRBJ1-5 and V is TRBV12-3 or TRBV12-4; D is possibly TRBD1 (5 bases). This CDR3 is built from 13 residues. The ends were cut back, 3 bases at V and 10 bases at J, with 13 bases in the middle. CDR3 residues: CASSLIGEAPQHF. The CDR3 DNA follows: TGTGCCAGCAGTTTGATAGGGGAGGCACCCCAGCATTTT.

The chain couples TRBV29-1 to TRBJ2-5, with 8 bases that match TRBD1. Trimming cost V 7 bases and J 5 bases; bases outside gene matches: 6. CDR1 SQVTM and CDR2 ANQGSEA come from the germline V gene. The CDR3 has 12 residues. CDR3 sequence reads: CSAQGVGETQYF. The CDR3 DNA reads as TGCAGCGCACAGGGGGTAGGGGAGACCCAGTACTTC.

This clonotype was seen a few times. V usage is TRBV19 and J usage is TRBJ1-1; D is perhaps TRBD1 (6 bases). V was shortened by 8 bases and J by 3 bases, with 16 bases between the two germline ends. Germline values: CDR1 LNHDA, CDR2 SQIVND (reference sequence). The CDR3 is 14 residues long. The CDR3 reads CASAVGGMDTEAFF. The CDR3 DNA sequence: TGTGCCAGTGCGGTCGGGGGCATGGACACTGAAGCTTTCTTT.

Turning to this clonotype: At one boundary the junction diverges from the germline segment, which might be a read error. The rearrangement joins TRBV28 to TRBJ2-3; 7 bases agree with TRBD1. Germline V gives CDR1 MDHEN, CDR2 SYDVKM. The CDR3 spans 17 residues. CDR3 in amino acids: CASRSPGQKSSTETQYF. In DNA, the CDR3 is TGTGCCAGCAGGAGTCCGGGACAGAAGTCGAGCACAGAGACGCAGTATTTT.

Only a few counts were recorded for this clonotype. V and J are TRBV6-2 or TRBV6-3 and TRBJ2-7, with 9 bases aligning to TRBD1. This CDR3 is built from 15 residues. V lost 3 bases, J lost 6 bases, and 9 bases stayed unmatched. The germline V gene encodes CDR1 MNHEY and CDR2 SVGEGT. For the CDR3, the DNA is TGTGCCAGCAGTTATCCCGGGACAGGGTGGTCCGAGCAGTACTTC. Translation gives CASSYPGTGWSEQYF.

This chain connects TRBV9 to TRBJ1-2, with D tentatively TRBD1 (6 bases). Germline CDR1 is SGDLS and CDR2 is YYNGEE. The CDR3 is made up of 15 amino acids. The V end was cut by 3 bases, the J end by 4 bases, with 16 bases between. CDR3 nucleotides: TGTGCCAGCAGCGGGCAACAGGGAGTTGGCTATGGCTACACCTTC. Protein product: CASSGQQGVGYGYTF.

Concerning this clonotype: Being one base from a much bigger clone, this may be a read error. CDR3 loop: CASCTYEQYF. CDR3 DNA sequence: TGTGCCAGCTGTACCTACGAGCAGTACTTC. The V call is TRBV28, the J call TRBJ2-7, with no clear D. CDR1 MDHEN and CDR2 SYDVKM come from the germline V gene. The CDR3 is made up of 10 amino acids. V dropped 8 bases and J dropped 2 bases, with 4 bases sitting between them. Full variable domain (outside the CDR3, taken from reference TRBV28 and TRBJ2-7): DVKVTQSSRYLVKRTGEKVFLECVQDMDHENMFWYRQDPGLGLRLIYFSYDVKMKEKGDIPEGYSVSREKKERFSLILESASTNQTSMYLCASCTYEQYFGPGTRLTVT.

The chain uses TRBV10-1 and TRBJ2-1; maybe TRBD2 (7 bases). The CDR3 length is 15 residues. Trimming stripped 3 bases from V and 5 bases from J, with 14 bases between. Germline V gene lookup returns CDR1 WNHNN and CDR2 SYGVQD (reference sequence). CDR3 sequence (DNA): TGCGCCAGCAGTGATGCGGGAGAGGGGGACAATGAGCAGTTCTTC. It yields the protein CASSDAGEGDNEQFF.

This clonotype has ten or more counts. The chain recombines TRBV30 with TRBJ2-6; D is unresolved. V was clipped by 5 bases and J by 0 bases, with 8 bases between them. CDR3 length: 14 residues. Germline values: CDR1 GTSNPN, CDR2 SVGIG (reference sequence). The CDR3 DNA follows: TGTGCCTGGGATCAAAGCTCTGGGGCCAACGTCCTGACTTTC. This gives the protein CAWDQSSGANVLTF.

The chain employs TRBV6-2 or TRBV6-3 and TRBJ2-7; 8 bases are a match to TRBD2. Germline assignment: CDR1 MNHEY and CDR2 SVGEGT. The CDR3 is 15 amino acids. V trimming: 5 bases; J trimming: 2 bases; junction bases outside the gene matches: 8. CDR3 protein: CASSPSGGRAYEQYF. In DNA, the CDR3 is TGTGCCAGCAGTCCTTCGGGGGGGAGAGCCTACGAGCAGTACTTC.

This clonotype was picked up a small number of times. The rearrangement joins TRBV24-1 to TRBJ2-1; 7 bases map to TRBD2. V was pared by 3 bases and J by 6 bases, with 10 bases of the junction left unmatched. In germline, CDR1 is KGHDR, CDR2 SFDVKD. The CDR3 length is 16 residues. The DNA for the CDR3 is TGTGCCACCAGTGATGTCCCGGGAGGCTGGGGCAATGAGCAGTTCTTC. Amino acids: CATSDVPGGWGNEQFF.

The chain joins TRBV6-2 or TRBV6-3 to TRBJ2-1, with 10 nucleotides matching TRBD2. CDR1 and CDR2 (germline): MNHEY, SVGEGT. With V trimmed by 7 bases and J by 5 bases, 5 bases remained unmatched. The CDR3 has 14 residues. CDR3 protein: CASKLAGGDNEQFF. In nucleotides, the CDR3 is TGTGCCAGCAAATTAGCGGGAGGCGACAATGAGCAGTTCTTC.